This T cell receptor (beta chain) is drawn from a study of shared clonotypes between healthy human individuals. Naive-designated CD8 cells lacked CD45RO, were positively enriched for CCR7, and omitted terminally differentiated effector memory CD45RA+ cells. Germline CDR1 reads MDHEN; CDR2 reads SYDVKM. Trimming removed 6 bases at V and 8 bases at J, with 16 bases between. CDR3 length equals 14 residues. As regards this clone: Its antigen is unidentified.

Study-wide results and limits: In contrast to clonotypes shared by all four donors, non-shared clonotypes had lower generation probabilities.

At deep level, the assay was performed. Genomic DNA of every subset was divided equally among multiple immunoSEQ plates. The DNA input per sorted-subset replicate PCR was 200 ng, corresponding to roughly 30,000 T cell genomes. The repertoire was sequenced with immunoSEQ multiplex PCR; TCRdb's copy has only in-frame clones and lacks some. The repertoire holds about 2.2 million clones, around 93% seen once, with less than 2% in the top ten. The V and J genes are TRBV28 and TRBJ1-4; the D gene is possibly TRBD1 (6 bases). Source material: naive CD8+ T cells from PBMCs. The sequence was obtained from a man aged 18 to 29 in good health. Some clones in this sample may be carry-over from other donors' samples. This CDR3 reads CASRTGRALEKLFF. CDR3 DNA: TGTGCCAGCAGGACAGGCAGAGCTTTAGAAAAACTGTTTTTT.